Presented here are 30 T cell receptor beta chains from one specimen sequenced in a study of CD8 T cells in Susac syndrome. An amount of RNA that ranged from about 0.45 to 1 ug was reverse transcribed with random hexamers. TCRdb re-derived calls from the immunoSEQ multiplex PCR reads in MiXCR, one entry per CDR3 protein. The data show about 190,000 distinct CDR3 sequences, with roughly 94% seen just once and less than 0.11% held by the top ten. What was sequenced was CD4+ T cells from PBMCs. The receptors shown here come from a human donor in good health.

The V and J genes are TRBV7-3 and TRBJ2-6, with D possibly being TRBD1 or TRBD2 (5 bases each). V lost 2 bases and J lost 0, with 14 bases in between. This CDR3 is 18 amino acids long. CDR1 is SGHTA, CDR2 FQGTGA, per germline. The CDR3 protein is CASSLPNSGGSGANVLTF. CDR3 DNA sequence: TGTGCCAGCAGCTTACCAAACAGTGGGGGCTCTGGGGCCAACGTCCTGACTTTC.

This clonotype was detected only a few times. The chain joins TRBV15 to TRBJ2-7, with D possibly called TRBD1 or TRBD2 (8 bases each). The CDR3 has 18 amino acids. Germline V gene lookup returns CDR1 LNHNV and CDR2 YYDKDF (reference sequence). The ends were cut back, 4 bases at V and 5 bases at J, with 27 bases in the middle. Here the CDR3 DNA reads TGTGCCACCAGCATCGGGAGGGGCCAGGGGGCTTTTGGCCACGAGCAGTACTTC. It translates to CATSIGRGQGAFGHEQYF.

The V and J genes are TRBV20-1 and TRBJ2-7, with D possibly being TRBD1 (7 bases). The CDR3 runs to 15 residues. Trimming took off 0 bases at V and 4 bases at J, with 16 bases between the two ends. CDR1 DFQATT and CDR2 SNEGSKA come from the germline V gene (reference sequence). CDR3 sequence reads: CSARDRMRDRYEQYF. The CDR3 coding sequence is TGCAGTGCTAGAGATCGGATGCGGGACAGATACGAGCAGTACTTC.

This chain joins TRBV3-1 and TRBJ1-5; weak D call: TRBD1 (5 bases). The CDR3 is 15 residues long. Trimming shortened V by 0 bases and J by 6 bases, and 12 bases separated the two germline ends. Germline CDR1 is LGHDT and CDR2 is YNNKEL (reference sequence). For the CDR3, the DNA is TGTGCCAGCAGCCAAGATGCGTCAGGGTCTCAGCCCCAGCATTTT. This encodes CASSQDASGSQPQHF. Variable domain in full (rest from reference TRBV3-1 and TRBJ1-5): DTAVSQTPKYLVTQMGNDKSIKCEQNLGHDTMYWYKQDSKKFLKIMFSYNNKELIINETVPNRFSPKSPDKAHLNLHINSLELGDSAVYFCASSQDASGSQPQHFGDGTRLSIL.

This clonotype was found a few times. The CDR3 coding sequence is TGTGCCAGCAGTGATCGGAGGGAGACCCAGTACTTC. Protein product: CASSDRRETQYF. The chain carries TRBV6-1 and TRBJ2-5; tentative D call: TRBD2 (5 bases). CDR3 size: 12 residues. Germline V gives CDR1 MNHNS, CDR2 SASEGT. The V end lost 3 bases, the J end lost 5 bases, and 7 bases lay between the germline ends.

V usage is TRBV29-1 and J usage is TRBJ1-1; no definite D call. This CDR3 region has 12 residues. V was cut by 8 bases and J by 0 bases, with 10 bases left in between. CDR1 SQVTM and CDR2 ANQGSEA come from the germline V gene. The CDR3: CSSAGLNTEAFF. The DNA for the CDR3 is TGCAGCTCTGCGGGCTTGAACACTGAAGCTTTCTTT.

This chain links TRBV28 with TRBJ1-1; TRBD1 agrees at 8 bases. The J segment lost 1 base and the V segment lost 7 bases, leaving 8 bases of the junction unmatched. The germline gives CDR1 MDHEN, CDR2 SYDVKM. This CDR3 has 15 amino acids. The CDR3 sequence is CASNNPGGRNTEAFF. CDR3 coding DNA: TGTGCCAGCAATAATCCAGGGGGCAGGAACACTGAAGCTTTCTTT. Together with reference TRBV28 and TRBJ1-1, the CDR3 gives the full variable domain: DVKVTQSSRYLVKRTGEKVFLECVQDMDHENMFWYRQDPGLGLRLIYFSYDVKMKEKGDIPEGYSVSREKKERFSLILESASTNQTSMYLCASNNPGGRNTEAFFGQGTRLTVV.

The CDR3 protein is CASSTVPTGVGTQYF. In nucleotides, the CDR3 is TGTGCCAGCAGTACAGTCCCCACAGGGGTAGGGACCCAGTACTTC. This sequence joins TRBV7-6 and TRBJ2-5, with 7 bases lining up with TRBD1. The germline gives CDR1 SGHVS, CDR2 FNYEAQ. V lost 6 bases, J lost 7 bases, and 14 bases stayed unmatched. The CDR3 spans 15 residues. The entire variable domain, with the rest obtained from reference TRBV7-6 and TRBJ2-5, is as follows: GAGVSQSPRYKVTKRGQDVALRCDPISGHVSLYWYRQALGQGPEFLTYFNYEAQQDKSGLPNDRFSAERPEGSISTLTIQRTEQRDSAMYRCASSTVPTGVGTQYFGPGTRLLVL.

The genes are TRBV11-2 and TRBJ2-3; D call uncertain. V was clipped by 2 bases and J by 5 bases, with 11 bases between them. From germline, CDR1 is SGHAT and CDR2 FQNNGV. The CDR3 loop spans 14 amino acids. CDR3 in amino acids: CASSLSRRRDTQYF. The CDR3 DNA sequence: TGTGCCAGCAGCTTATCTCGCCGACGAGATACGCAGTATTTT.

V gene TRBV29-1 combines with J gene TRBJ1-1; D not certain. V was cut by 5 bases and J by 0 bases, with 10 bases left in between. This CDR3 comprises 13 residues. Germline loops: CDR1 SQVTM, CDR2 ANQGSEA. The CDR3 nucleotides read TGCAGCGTTCAGGCGTCGGTGAACACTGAAGCTTTCTTT. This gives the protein CSVQASVNTEAFF. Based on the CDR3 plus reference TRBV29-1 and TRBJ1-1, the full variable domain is SAVISQKPSRDICQRGTSLTIQCQVDSQVTMMFWYRQQPGQSLTLIATANQGSEATYESGFVIDKFPISRPNLTFSTLTVSNMSPEDSSIYLCSVQASVNTEAFFGQGTRLTVV.

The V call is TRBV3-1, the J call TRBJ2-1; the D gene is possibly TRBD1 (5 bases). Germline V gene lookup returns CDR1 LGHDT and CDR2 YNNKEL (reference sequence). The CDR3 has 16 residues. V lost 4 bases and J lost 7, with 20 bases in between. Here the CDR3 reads CASSLELTGSGNEQFF. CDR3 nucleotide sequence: TGTGCCAGCAGCCTAGAACTAACAGGTTCAGGGAATGAGCAGTTCTTC.

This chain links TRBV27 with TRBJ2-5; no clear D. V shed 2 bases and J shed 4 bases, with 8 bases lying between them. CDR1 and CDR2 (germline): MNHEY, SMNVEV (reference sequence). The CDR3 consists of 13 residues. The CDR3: CASSLQWGETQYF. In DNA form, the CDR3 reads TGTGCCAGCAGTTTACAGTGGGGAGAGACCCAGTACTTC.

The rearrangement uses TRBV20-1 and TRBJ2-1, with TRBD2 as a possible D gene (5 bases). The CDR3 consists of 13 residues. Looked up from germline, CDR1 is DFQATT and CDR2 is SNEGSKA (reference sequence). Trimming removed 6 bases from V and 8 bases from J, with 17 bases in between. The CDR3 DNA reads TGCAGTGCCACTGTTGTGACGCGGGATGAGCAGTTCTTC. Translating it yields CSATVVTRDEQFF.

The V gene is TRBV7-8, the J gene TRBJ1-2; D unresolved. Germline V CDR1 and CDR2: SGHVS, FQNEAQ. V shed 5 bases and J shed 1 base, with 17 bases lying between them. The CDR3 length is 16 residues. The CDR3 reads CASSLDPGRNNYGYTF. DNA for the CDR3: TGTGCCAGCAGCCTGGACCCGGGCAGGAATAACTATGGCTACACCTTC.

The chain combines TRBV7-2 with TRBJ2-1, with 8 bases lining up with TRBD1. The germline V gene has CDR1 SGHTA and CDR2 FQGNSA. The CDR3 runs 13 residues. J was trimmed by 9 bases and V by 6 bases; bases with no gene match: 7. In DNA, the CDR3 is TGTGCCAGCAGAAAGGACAGGGTCCTTGAGCAGTTCTTC. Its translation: CASRKDRVLEQFF.

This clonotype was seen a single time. CDR3 in amino acids: CASMSNSNTEAFF. In DNA, the CDR3 is TGTGCCAGCATGTCCAACTCGAACACTGAAGCTTTCTTT. The V gene is TRBV4-2, the J gene TRBJ1-1; D is ambiguous. The V and J ends lost 7 bases and 1 base respectively, with 10 bases between them. This CDR3 contains 13 residues. Germline V gives CDR1 LGHNA, CDR2 YNFKEQ.

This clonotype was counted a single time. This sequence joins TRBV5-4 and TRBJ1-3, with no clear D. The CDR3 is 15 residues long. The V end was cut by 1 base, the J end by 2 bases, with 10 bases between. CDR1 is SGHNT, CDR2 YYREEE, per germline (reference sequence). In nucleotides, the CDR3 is TGTGCCAGCAGCTTGTCTGCCAGCCCTGGAAACACCATATATTTT. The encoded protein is CASSLSASPGNTIYF.

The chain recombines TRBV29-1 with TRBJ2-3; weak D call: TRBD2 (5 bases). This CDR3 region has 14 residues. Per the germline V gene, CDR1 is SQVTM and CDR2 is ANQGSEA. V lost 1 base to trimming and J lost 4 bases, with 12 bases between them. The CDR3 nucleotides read TGCAGCGTTGAAGGCTCTCTCGGGGCAGATACGCAGTATTTT. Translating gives CSVEGSLGADTQYF.

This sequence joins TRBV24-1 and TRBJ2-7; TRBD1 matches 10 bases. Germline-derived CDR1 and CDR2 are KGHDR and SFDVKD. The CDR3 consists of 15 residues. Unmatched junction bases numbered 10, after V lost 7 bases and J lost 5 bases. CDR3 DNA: TGTGCCACCAGCCCGGAGGGGACAGGGGTCCACGAGCAGTACTTC. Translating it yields CATSPEGTGVHEQYF.

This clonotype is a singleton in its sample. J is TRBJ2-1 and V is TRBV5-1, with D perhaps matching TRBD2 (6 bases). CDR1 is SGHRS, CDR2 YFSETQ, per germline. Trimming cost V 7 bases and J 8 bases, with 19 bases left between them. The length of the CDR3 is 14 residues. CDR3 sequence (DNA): TGCGCCAGCTACCGGGGACTCGCGGATGATGAGCAGTTCTTC. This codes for CASYRGLADDEQFF. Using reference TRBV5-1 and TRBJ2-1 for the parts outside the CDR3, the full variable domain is KAGVTQTPRYLIKTRGQQVTLSCSPISGHRSVSWYQQTPGQGLQFLFEYFSETQRNKGNFPGRFSGRQFSNSRSEMNVSTLELGDSALYLCASYRGLADDEQFFGPGTRLTVL.

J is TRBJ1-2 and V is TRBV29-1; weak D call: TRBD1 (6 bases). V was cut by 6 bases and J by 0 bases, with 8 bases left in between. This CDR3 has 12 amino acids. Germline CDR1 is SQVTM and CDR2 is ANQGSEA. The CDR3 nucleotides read TGCAGCGTCAGGGGACCTAACTATGGCTACACCTTC. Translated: CSVRGPNYGYTF.

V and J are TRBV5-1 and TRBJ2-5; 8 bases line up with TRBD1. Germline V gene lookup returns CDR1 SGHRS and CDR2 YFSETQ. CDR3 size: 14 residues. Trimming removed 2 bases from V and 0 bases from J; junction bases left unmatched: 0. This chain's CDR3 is CASSLQGDQETQYF. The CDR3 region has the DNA TGCGCCAGCAGCTTACAGGGGGACCAAGAGACCCAGTACTTC.

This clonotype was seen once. In DNA form, the CDR3 reads TGTGCCAGCAAAGGGGGACAGGGCCCAAATACGCAGTATTTT. This gives the protein CASKGGQGPNTQYF. This chain links TRBV6-6 with TRBJ2-3, with TRBD1 matching over 9 bases. Unmatched junction bases numbered 9, after V lost 7 bases and J lost 7 bases. CDR1 MNHNY and CDR2 SVGAGI come from the germline V gene (reference sequence). The CDR3 has 14 amino acids.

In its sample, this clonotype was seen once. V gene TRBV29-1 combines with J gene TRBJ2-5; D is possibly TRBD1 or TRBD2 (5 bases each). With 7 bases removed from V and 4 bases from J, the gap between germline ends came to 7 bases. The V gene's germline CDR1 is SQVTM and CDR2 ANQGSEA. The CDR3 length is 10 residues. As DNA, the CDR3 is TGCAGCGCTGGGGGAGAGACCCAGTACTTC. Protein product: CSAGGETQYF.

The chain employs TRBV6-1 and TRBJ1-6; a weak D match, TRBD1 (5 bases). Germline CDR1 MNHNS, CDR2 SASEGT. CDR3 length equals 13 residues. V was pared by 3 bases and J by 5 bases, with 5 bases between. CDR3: CASSDRDNSPLHF. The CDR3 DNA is TGTGCCAGCAGTGACAGGGATAATTCACCCCTCCACTTT.

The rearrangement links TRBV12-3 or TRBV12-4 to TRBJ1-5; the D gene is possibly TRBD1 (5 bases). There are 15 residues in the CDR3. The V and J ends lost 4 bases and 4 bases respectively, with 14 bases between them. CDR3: CASSSQGSVNQPQHF. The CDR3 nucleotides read TGTGCCAGCAGTTCCCAGGGTTCAGTGAATCAGCCCCAGCATTTT.

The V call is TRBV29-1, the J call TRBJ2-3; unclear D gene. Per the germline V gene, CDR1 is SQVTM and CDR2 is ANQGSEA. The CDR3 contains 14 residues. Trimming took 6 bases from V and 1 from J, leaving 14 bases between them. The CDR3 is CSVAVALRTDTQYF. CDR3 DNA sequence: TGCAGCGTGGCGGTGGCCCTCCGCACAGATACGCAGTATTTT.

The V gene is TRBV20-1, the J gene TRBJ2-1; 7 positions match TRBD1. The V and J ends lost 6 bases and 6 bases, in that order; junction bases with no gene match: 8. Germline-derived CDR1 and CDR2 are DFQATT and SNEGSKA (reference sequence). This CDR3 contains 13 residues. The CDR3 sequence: CSASGQIRNEQFF. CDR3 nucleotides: TGCAGTGCCTCGGGACAGATTCGCAATGAGCAGTTCTTC.

The CDR3 DNA is TGTGCCAGCAGCGTCGGAGATACGCAGTATTTT. This translates into CASSVGDTQYF. This chain joins TRBV9 and TRBJ2-3, with D uncertain. The CDR3 length is 11 residues. CDR1 is SGDLS and CDR2 is YYNGEE in the germline V gene. V was trimmed by 2 bases and J by 5 bases, leaving 3 bases between them. The full variable domain, its missing parts supplied by reference TRBV9 and TRBJ2-3, is DSGVTQTPKHLITATGQRVTLRCSPRSGDLSVYWYQQSLDQGLQFLIQYYNGEERAKGNILERFSAQQFPDLHSELNLSSLELGDSALYFCASSVGDTQYFGPGTRLTVL.

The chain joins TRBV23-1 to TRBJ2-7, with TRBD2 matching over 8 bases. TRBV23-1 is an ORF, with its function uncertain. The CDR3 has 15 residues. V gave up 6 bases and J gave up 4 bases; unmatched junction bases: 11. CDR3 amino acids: CASSPPGTRKYEQYF. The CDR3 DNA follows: TGCGCCAGCAGCCCCCCGGGGACTAGAAAGTACGAGCAGTACTTC.